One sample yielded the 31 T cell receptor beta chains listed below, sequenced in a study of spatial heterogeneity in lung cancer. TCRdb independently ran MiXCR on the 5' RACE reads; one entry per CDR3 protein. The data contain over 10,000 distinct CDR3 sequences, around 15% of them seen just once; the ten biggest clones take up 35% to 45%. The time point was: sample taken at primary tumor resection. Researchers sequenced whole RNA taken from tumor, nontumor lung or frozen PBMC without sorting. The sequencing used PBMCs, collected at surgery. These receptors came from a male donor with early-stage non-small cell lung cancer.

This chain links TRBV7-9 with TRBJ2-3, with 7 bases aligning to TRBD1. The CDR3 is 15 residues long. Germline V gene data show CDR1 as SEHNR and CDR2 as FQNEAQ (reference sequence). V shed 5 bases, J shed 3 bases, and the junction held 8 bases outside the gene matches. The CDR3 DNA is TGTGCCAGCAGCATTACCGGGACAGTGACAGATACGCAGTATTTT. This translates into CASSITGTVTDTQYF.

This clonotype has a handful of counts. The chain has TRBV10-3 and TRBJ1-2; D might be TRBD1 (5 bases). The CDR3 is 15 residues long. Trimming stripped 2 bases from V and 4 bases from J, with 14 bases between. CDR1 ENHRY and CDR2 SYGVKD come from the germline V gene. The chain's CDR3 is CAISERRGAAYGYTF. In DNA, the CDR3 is TGTGCCATCAGTGAGAGAAGGGGCGCTGCCTATGGCTACACCTTC.

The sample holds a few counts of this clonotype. CDR3 amino acids: CSARIGTAATEAFF. The DNA of the CDR3 is TGCAGTGCTAGAATAGGGACCGCGGCCACTGAAGCTTTCTTT. The gene calls are TRBV20-1 and TRBJ1-1; D may be TRBD1 (5 bases). This CDR3 is built from 14 residues. Germline lookup yields CDR1 DFQATT and CDR2 SNEGSKA (reference sequence). Trimming cost V 2 bases and J 4 bases, with 14 bases left between them.

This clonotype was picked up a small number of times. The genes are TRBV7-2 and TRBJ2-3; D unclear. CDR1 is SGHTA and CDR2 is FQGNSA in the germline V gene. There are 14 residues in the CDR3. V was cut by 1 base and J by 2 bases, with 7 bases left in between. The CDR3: CASSLGSYTDTQYF. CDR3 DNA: TGTGCCAGCAGCTTAGGCTCATACACAGATACGCAGTATTTT.

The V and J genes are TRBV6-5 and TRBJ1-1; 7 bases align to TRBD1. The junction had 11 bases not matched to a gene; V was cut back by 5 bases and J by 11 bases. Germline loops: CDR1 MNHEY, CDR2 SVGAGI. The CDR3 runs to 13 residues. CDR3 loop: CASSRRQGEIAFF. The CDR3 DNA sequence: TGTGCCAGCAGTCGCCGACAGGGAGAGATTGCTTTCTTT.

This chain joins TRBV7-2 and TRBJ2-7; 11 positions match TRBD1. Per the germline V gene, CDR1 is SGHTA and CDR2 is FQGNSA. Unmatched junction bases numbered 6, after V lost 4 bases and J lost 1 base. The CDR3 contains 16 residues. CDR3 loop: CASSSGDRGISYEQYF. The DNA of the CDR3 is TGTGCCAGCAGCTCAGGGGACAGGGGGATATCCTACGAGCAGTACTTC.

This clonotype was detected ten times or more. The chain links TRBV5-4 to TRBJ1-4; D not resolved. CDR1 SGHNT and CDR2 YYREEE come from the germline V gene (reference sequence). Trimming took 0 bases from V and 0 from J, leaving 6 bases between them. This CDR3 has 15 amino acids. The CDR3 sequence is CASSLGLPTNEKLFF. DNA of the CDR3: TGTGCCAGCAGCTTGGGCCTACCAACTAATGAAAAACTGTTTTTT.

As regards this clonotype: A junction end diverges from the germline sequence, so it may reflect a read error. The CDR3 here is CNASLTAGNTIYF. The DNA of the CDR3 is TGCAATGCTAGTCTGACAGCCGGAAACACCATATATTTT. The chain links TRBV20-1 to TRBJ1-3; TRBD1 is a possible D gene (5 bases). The CDR3 has 13 amino acids. Germline V CDR1 and CDR2: DFQATT, SNEGSKA (reference sequence).

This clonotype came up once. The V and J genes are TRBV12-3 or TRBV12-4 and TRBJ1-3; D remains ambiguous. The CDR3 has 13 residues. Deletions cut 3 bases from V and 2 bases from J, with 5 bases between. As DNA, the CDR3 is TGTGCCAGCAGTTTTAACACTGGAAACACCATATATTTT. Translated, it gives CASSFNTGNTIYF.

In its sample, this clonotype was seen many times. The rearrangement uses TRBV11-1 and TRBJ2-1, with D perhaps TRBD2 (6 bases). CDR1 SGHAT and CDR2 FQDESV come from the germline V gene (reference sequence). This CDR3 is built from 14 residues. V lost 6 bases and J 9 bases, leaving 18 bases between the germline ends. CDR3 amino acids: CASSPGAGEGEQFF. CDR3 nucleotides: TGTGCCAGCAGTCCCGGAGCGGGCGAAGGTGAGCAGTTCTTC.

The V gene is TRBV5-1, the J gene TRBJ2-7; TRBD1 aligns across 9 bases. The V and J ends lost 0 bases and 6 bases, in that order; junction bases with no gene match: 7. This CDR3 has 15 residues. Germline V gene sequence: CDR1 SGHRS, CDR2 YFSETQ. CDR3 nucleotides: TGCGCCAGCAGCTTGGGTACAGGGGGCGTTTCCGAGCAGTACTTC. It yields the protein CASSLGTGGVSEQYF.

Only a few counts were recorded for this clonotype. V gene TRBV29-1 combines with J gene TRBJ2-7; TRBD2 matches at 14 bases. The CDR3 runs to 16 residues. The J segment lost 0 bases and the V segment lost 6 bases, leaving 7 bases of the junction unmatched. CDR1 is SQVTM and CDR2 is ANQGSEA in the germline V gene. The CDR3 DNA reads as TGCAGCGTGGAGGGACTAGCGGGGGCGGGCTCCTACGAGCAGTACTTC. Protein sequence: CSVEGLAGAGSYEQYF.

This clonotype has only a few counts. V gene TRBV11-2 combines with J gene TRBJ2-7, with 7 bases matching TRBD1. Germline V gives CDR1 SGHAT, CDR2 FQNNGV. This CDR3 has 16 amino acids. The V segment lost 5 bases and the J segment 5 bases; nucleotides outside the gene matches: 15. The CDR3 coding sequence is TGTGCCAGCAGCCACCGCCAAGAGACAGGGCGACACGAGCAGTACTTC. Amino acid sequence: CASSHRQETGRHEQYF.

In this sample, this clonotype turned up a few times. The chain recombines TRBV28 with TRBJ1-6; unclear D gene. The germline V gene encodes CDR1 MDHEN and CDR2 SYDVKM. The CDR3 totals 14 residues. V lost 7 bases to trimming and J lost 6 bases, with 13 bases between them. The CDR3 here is CASKLEFSNSPLHF. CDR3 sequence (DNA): TGTGCCAGCAAATTGGAGTTTTCTAATTCACCCCTCCACTTT.

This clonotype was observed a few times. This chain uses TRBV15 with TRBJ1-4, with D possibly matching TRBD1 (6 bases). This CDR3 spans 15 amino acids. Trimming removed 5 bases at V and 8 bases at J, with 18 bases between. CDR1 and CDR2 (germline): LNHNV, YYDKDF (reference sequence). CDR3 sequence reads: CATSARAGAIEKLFF. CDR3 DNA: TGTGCCACCAGCGCTCGGGCAGGGGCGATAGAAAAACTGTTTTTT.

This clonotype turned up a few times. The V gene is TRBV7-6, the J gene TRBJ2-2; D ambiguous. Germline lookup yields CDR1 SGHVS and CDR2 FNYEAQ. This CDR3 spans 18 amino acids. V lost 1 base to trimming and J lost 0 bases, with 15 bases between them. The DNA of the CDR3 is TGTGCCAGCAGCTTAGTAGTAGTAGGACCAACGAACACCGGGGAGCTGTTTTTT. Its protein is CASSLVVVGPTNTGELFF.

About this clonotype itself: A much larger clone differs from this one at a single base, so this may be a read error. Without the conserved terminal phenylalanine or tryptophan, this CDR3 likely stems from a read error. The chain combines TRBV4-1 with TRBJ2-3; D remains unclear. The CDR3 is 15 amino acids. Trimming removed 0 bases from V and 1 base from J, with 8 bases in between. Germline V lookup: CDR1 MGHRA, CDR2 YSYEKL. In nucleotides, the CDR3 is TGCGCCAGCAGCCAAGATTCGAAAGGCACAGATACGCAGTATTAT. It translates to CASSQDSKGTDTQYY.

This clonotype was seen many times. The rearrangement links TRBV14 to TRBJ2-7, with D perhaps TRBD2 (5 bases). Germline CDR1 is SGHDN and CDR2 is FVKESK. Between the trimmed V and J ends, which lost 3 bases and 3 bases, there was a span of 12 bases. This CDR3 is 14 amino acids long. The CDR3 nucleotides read TGTGCCAGCAGCCACAACGGGATCCTCTACGAGCAGTACTTC. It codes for CASSHNGILYEQYF.

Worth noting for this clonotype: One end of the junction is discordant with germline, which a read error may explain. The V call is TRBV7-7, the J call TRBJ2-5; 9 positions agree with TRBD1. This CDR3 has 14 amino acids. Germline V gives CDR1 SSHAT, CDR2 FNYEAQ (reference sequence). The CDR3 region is CASSWGQGQETQYF. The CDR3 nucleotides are TGTGCTAGCAGCTGGGGACAGGGACAAGAGACCCAGTACTTC.

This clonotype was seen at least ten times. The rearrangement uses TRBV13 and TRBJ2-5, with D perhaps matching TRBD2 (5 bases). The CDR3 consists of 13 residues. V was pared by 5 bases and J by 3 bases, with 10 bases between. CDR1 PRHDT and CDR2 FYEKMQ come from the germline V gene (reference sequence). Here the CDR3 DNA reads TGTGCCAGCAGCCGCCGGCGGGAAGAGACCCAGTACTTC. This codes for CASSRRREETQYF.

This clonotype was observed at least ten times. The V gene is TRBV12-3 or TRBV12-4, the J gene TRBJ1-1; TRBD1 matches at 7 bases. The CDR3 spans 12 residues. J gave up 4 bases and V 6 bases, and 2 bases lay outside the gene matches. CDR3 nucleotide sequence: TGTGCCAGCAGGAGACAGGGCACTGAAGCTTTCTTT. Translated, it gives CASRRQGTEAFF.

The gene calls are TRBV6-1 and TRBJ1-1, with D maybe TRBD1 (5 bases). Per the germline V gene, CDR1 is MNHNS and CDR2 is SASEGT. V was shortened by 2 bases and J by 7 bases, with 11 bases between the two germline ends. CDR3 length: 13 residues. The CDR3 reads CASSETGRSEAFF. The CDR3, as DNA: TGTGCCAGCAGTGAAACGGGACGGAGTGAAGCTTTCTTT.

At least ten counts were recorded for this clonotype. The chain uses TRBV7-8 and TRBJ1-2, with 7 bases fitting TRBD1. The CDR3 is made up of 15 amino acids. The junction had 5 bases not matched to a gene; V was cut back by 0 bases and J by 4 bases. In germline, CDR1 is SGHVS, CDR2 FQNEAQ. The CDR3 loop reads CASSLARGTVYGYTF. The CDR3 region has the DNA TGTGCCAGCAGCTTAGCCAGAGGGACAGTCTATGGCTACACCTTC. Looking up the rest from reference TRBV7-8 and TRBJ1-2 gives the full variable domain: GAGVSQSPRYKVAKRGQDVALRCDPISGHVSLFWYQQALGQGPEFLTYFQNEAQLDKSGLPSDRFFAERPEGSVSTLKIQRTQQEDSAVYLCASSLARGTVYGYTFGSGTRLTVV.

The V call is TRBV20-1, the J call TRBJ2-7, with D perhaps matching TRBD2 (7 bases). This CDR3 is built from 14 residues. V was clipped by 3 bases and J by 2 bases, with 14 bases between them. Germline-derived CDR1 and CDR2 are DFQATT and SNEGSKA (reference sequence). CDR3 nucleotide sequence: TGCAGTGCTAGGGCGCGGGGGCATCCCTACGAGCAGTACTTC. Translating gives CSARARGHPYEQYF.

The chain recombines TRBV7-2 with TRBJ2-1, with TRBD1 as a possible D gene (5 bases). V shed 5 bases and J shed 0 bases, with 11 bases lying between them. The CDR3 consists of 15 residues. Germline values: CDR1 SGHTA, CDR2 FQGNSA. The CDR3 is CASSLGAASYNEQFF. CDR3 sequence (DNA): TGTGCCAGCAGCCTTGGGGCCGCCTCCTACAATGAGCAGTTCTTC.

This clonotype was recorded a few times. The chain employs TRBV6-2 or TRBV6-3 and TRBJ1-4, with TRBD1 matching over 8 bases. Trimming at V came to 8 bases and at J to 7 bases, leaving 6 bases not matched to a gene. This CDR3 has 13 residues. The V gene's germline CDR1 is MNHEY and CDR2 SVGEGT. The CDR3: CASADRGSEKLFF. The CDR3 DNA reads TGTGCCAGCGCCGACAGGGGATCTGAAAAACTGTTTTTT.

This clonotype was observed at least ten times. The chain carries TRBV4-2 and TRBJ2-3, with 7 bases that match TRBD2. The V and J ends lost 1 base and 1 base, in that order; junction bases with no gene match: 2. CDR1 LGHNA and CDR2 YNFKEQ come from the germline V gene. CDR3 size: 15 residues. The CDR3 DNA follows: TGTGCCAGCAGCCAAGTCGCGGGGGGCACAGATACGCAGTATTTT. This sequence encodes CASSQVAGGTDTQYF.

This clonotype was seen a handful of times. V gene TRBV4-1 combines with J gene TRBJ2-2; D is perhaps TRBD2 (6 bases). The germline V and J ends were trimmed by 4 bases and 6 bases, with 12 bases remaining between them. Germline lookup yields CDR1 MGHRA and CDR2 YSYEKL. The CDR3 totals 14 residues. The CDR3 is CASSPMGGAGELFF. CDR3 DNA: TGCGCCAGCAGCCCTATGGGGGGAGCCGGGGAGCTGTTTTTT.

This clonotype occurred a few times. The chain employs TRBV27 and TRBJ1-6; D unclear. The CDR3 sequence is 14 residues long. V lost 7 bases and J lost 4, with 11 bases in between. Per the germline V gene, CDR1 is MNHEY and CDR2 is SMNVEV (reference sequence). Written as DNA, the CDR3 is TGTGCCAGCACCTCCAGTCTGTATAATTCACCCCTCCACTTT. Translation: CASTSSLYNSPLHF.

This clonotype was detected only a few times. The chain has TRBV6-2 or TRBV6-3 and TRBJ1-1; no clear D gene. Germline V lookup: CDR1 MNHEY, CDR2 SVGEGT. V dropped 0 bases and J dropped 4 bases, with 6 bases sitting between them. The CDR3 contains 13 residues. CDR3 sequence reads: CASSYSGRTEAFF. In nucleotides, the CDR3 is TGTGCCAGCAGTTACTCAGGACGCACTGAAGCTTTCTTT.

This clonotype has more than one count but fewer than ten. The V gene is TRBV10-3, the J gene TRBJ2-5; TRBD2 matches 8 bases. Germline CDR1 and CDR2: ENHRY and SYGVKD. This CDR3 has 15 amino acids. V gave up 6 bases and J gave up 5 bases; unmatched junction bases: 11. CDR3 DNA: TGTGCCATCAGGGACCCTAGCGGGCTCCAGGAGACCCAGTACTTC. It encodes CAIRDPSGLQETQYF.